This TCR beta chain was found in a study of T-cell reconstitution after alpha-beta-depleted transplantation in children. Overall study results and limits: Where alpha-beta T cells came from about two months after transplant was reportedly several hundred expanded graft clones.

Germline V gene data show CDR1 as SGHRS and CDR2 as YFSETQ. V lost 3 bases, J lost 2 bases, and 12 bases stayed unmatched. The CDR3 sequence is 18 residues long. On this clonotype: As yet, its antigen is unknown.

Unique molecular identifiers were incorporated during preparation of the TCRbeta library. TCRdb reanalysed the PCR reads using MiXCR and keeps one entry per CDR3 protein. The repertoire holds approximately 400,000 distinct CDR3 sequences, 15% to 20% seen once, with approximately 29% in the top ten. The sequence came from a boy under two years old who had a stem cell transplant for Wiskott-Aldrich syndrome, so the T cells may come from the graft donor. The chain couples TRBV5-1 to TRBJ2-3; 10 nucleotides match TRBD2. Sequencing was performed on PBMCs, mostly from graft donor cells, taken 360 days after TCRalphabeta/CD19-depleted stem cell transplant. The CDR3 is CASSSYPGLAAPTDTQYF. The CDR3 nucleotides are TGCGCCAGCAGCTCATACCCCGGACTAGCGGCTCCCACAGATACGCAGTATTTT.